Listed below are T cell receptor beta chains from one sample, sequenced in a study of beta chain features in type 1 diabetes. The repertoire was sequenced with immunoSEQ multiplex PCR; TCRdb's copy has only in-frame clones and lacks some. Among 900,000 or so clones, roughly 15% were seen once, and the ten largest hold about 0.025%. Material: naive CD4+ T cells from blood. All receptors derive from a woman between 18 and 30 years old in good health. Both conserved end residues are part of each CDR3. Fields, in order: D gene, J gene, V gene, CDR3 protein. The D gene is left open where the match is weak.

>-|TRBJ2-7|TRBV2
CASSGQVPYEQYF
>-|TRBJ1-2|TRBV10-3
CAISERGGYGYTF
>-|TRBJ1-3|TRBV5-1
CASSTGAPSGNTIYF
>-|TRBJ2-7|TRBV7-2
CASSAYPGGHSYEQYF
>TRBD2|TRBJ2-1|TRBV5-4
CASSPGGGRELNNEQFF
>-|TRBJ1-2|TRBV11-2
CASTVANYGYTF
>TRBD2|TRBJ2-1|TRBV28
CASSAPPGLAGASSYNEQFF
>TRBD2|TRBJ2-3|TRBV11-2
CASSQVGLVVTDTQYF
>-|TRBJ1-4|TRBV18
CASSPSPGPRVEKLFF
>TRBD1|TRBJ1-2|TRBV7-3
CASSRGQGDGYTF
>-|TRBJ1-2|TRBV18
CASSPGTVTYGYTF
>-|TRBJ1-4|TRBV4-1
CASSKWESEKLFF
>TRBD2|TRBJ2-1|TRBV19
CASSLIAGTLYNEQFF
>-|TRBJ1-5|TRBV11-2
CASSLTTGSPQHF
>-|TRBJ2-7|TRBV18
CASSPQDGYEQYF
>-|TRBJ1-2|TRBV28
CASRPRGRGYGYTF
>TRBD1|TRBJ2-7|TRBV29-1
CSATGAYEQYF
>-|TRBJ2-3|TRBV5-1
CASRVGTDTQYF
>TRBD1|-|TRBV10-2
CASKAQGGSYEQYF
>-|TRBJ2-3|TRBV7-8
CASSLFDTQYF
>TRBD2|TRBJ2-3|TRBV18
CASSPTTSGSTKDTQYF
>-|TRBJ1-2|TRBV18
CASSPRPYGYTF
>-|TRBJ2-5|TRBV7-2
CASSLVGIQETQYF
>-|TRBJ2-4|TRBV5-1
CASSGGGGNIQYF
>TRBD1|TRBJ1-4|TRBV11-2
CASSLVSWGQGEEKLFF
>-|TRBJ2-1|TRBV7-2
CASGPKANEQFF
>TRBD2|TRBJ2-1|TRBV4-2
CASSQDRLAALRNEQFF
>TRBD1|TRBJ2-5|TRBV7-2
CASSQYRGLETQYF
>-|TRBJ1-1|TRBV7-9
CASTGQGNTEAFF
>-|TRBJ1-1|TRBV7-9
CASSPRGAVEAFF
>-|TRBJ2-3|TRBV7-3
CASSLMGTHTDTQYF
>TRBD2|TRBJ2-5|TRBV18
CASSPGRASGTETQYF
>-|TRBJ2-2|TRBV18
CASSPGLNTGELFF
>-|TRBJ2-1|TRBV18
CASSPTSWNEQFF
>-|TRBJ2-4|TRBV29-1
CSVGDGRNIQYF
>TRBD2|TRBJ2-3|TRBV29-1
CSVTSGRTSTDTQYF
>-|TRBJ2-1|TRBV7-9
CASSLQGDEQFF
>TRBD1|TRBJ1-1|TRBV18
CASSQGENTEAFF
>-|TRBJ2-1|TRBV5-4
CASSLESDTYNEQFF
>TRBD2|TRBJ2-7|TRBV11-2
CASSSRRLAGGIYEQYF
>-|TRBJ2-1|TRBV14
CASSQDWGGVSMFF
>TRBD1|TRBJ2-7|TRBV6-5
CASGQQGAGSYEQYF
>TRBD1|TRBJ2-7|TRBV28
CASSTGTGAGEQYF
>-|TRBJ2-5|TRBV29-1
CSVEMHSTSGETQYF
>TRBD2|TRBJ2-1|TRBV9
CASSVRGTNYNEQFF
>-|TRBJ2-2|TRBV4-2
CASSQVGQNTGELFF
>-|TRBJ2-7|TRBV11-2
CASSVTSLRGREQYF
>TRBD2|TRBJ2-1|TRBV9
CASSVEALAGNNEQFF
>TRBD2|TRBJ2-1|TRBV6-1
CASSEGSGSKNEQFF
>-|TRBJ1-1|TRBV7-9
CASRGDTLNTEAFF
>-|TRBJ1-1|TRBV28
CASSPRPVEAFF
>TRBD2|TRBJ2-1|TRBV27
CASSLRAGEIYNEQFF